The 22 T cell receptor beta chains listed next were all sequenced from one sample in a study of blood T cell repertoires in COVID-19. Measured with immunoSEQ multiplex PCR; TCRdb has only the in-frame clones, and not every one. Of about 240,000 clones in the sample, around 86% were seen once. Material: peripheral blood. The receptors come from a woman under 40 who had recovered from COVID-19.

This clone occurred a few times. V gene TRBV5-4 combines with J gene TRBJ2-7; D might be TRBD2 (6 bases). Per germline, CDR1 SGHNT and CDR2 YYREEE (reference sequence). The CDR3 sequence is 15 residues long. V lost 4 bases, J lost 7 bases, and 21 bases lay in between. The CDR3 region is CASSQYGNSRGEQYF. The DNA for the CDR3 is TGTGCCAGCAGCCAGTATGGGAACAGTCGGGGGGAGCAGTACTTC.

This chain joins TRBV4-2 and TRBJ2-2, with a weak D call TRBD2 (6 bases). The V gene's germline CDR1 is LGHNA and CDR2 YNFKEQ. This CDR3 comprises 18 residues. The V end was cut by 0 bases, the J end by 0 bases, with 14 bases between. CDR3 region: CASSQDEGWGANTGELFF. CDR3 nucleotide sequence: TGTGCCAGCAGCCAAGATGAGGGTTGGGGGGCGAACACCGGGGAGCTGTTTTTT.

The chain uses TRBV4-1 and TRBJ2-3; 11 bases map to TRBD1. The trim removed 2 bases at V and 5 bases at J, leaving 9 bases unmatched. CDR1 and CDR2 from the germline V gene are MGHRA and YSYEKL. The CDR3 is 17 amino acids. CDR3 nucleotides: TGCGCCAGCAGCCAACTTGGACAGGGGGCTTTAGGAGATACGCAGTATTTT. It yields the protein CASSQLGQGALGDTQYF.

Remarks on this clone: Other nucleotide sequences from this sample produce the same CDR3. The chain couples TRBV9 to TRBJ2-3; 9 bases agree with TRBD2. Germline CDR1 is SGDLS and CDR2 is YYNGEE. J was trimmed by 0 bases and V by 0 bases; bases with no gene match: 2. The CDR3 totals 16 residues. The CDR3 spells CASSVASGGSTDTQYF. The CDR3 coding sequence is TGTGCCAGCAGCGTAGCAAGCGGGGGGAGCACAGATACGCAGTATTTT.

V usage is TRBV11-2 and J usage is TRBJ1-1; D might be TRBD1 (5 bases). Trimming removed 4 bases from V and 5 bases from J, with 14 bases in between. From germline, CDR1 is SGHAT and CDR2 FQNNGV. The CDR3 length is 14 residues. The CDR3 bases are TGTGCCAGCAGCTCGGGACTTACCAGGACTGAAGCTTTCTTT. Protein sequence: CASSSGLTRTEAFF.

The V call is TRBV11-2, the J call TRBJ2-3; 11 bases align to TRBD2. The J segment lost 1 base and the V segment lost 4 bases, leaving 10 bases of the junction unmatched. Germline V lookup: CDR1 SGHAT, CDR2 FQNNGV. The CDR3 spans 18 residues. The CDR3 bases are TGTGCCAGCAGCTCATCCTACTCGGGACTAGCGGGCACAGATACGCAGTATTTT. Translated, it gives CASSSSYSGLAGTDTQYF.

The sample holds a few counts of this clone. The chain employs TRBV27 and TRBJ2-2; D is undetermined. In germline, CDR1 is MNHEY, CDR2 SMNVEV (reference sequence). The CDR3 has 16 amino acids. Trimming pared 0 bases from V and 8 bases from J, leaving 16 bases between. Here the CDR3 reads CASSLSSPVPRGELFF. CDR3 nucleotides: TGTGCCAGCAGTTTATCGTCCCCGGTTCCACGGGGGGAGCTGTTTTTT.

The CDR3 DNA sequence: TGTGCCAGCAGCTTAGCGCGCGGGGTAAACCAAGAGACCCAGTACTTC. Encoded protein: CASSLARGVNQETQYF. This chain uses TRBV7-9 with TRBJ2-5; D might be TRBD2 (6 bases). Germline-derived CDR1 and CDR2 are SEHNR and FQNEAQ (reference sequence). The CDR3 totals 16 residues. The ends were cut back, 0 bases at V and 0 bases at J, with 11 bases in the middle.

As DNA, the CDR3 is TGCGCCAGCAGCCAAGGGTTGGGGGGAGAGAGCTACACCTTC. Protein product: CASSQGLGGESYTF. The genes are TRBV4-3 and TRBJ1-2; tentative D call: TRBD1 (5 bases). This CDR3 has 14 amino acids. Germline V gene sequence: CDR1 LGHNA, CDR2 YSLEER. V lost 1 base, J lost 9 bases, and 15 bases lay in between.

The V call is TRBV7-2, the J call TRBJ2-2; 7 nucleotides align to TRBD2. V was pared by 2 bases and J by 4 bases, with 4 bases of the junction left unmatched. CDR1 and CDR2 (germline): SGHTA, FQGNSA. This CDR3 contains 15 residues. CDR3 nucleotide sequence: TGTGCCAGCAGCTTAAGGGAGGGAGGCACCGGGGAGCTGTTTTTT. Protein: CASSLREGGTGELFF.

V gene TRBV7-2 combines with J gene TRBJ1-1, with D unresolved. CDR3 length: 15 amino acids. Trimming pared 1 base from V and 1 base from J, leaving 10 bases between. Germline V gene sequence: CDR1 SGHTA, CDR2 FQGNSA. CDR3 region: CASSLVGQQNTEAFF. The CDR3 bases are TGTGCCAGCAGCTTAGTGGGCCAGCAGAACACTGAAGCTTTCTTT.

The CDR3 coding sequence is TGTGCCAGCAGTTTAGGGTATCGGGAAGGAAACACCATATATTTT. It yields the protein CASSLGYREGNTIYF. The chain has TRBV28 and TRBJ1-3; D uncertain. The CDR3 loop spans 15 amino acids. The germline V and J ends were trimmed by 2 bases and 4 bases, with 12 bases remaining between them. Germline CDR1 and CDR2: MDHEN and SYDVKM.

The CDR3 nucleotides are TGTGCCAGCAGCTTAGTGGAGGGATCCTACGAGCAGTACTTC. Its protein is CASSLVEGSYEQYF. V and J are TRBV11-2 and TRBJ2-7; tentatively, D is TRBD2 (6 bases). Trimming shortened V by 1 base and J by 1 base, and 8 bases separated the two germline ends. CDR1 and CDR2 (germline): SGHAT, FQNNGV. The CDR3 runs to 14 residues.

The chain uses TRBV29-1 and TRBJ2-7; TRBD1 aligns across 7 bases. J lost 0 bases, V lost 1 base, and 0 bases had no gene match. CDR3 size: 13 residues. Germline CDR1 and CDR2: SQVTM and ANQGSEA. Written as DNA, the CDR3 is TGCAGCGTTGAAGGGGACAGCTCCTACGAGCAGTACTTC. Translated: CSVEGDSSYEQYF.

The genes are TRBV2 and TRBJ2-1; D is unclear. V was shortened by 8 bases and J by 9 bases, with 11 bases between the two germline ends. The V gene's germline CDR1 is SNHLY and CDR2 FYNNEI. CDR3 length: 11 amino acids. CDR3 loop: CASARTSEQFF. The DNA of the CDR3 is TGTGCCAGCGCCCGCACCAGTGAGCAGTTCTTC.

The CDR3 protein is CATSSLPSGGAGNTIYF. The CDR3 DNA is TGTGCCACCAGCAGCCTCCCCTCAGGGGGCGCAGGAAACACCATATATTTT. The chain uses TRBV15 and TRBJ1-3; 8 bases are shared with TRBD1. J gave up 4 bases and V 3 bases, and 11 bases lay outside the gene matches. The CDR3 runs to 17 residues. Germline CDR1 is LNHNV and CDR2 is YYDKDF (reference sequence).

V usage is TRBV5-8 and J usage is TRBJ2-2; weak D call: TRBD1 (5 bases). The CDR3 has 14 residues. Trimming removed 4 bases from V and 6 bases from J, with 13 bases in between. Germline lookup yields CDR1 SGHTS and CDR2 YDEGEE. Written as DNA, the CDR3 is TGTGCCAGCAGCCCGGGTCAGGGCGCCGGGGAGCTGTTTTTT. Its protein is CASSPGQGAGELFF.

The chain uses TRBV19 and TRBJ2-3, with D perhaps matching TRBD1 (6 bases). This CDR3 has 14 residues. Trimming left V 4 bases short and J 6 bases short, with 14 bases between. Germline V gene data show CDR1 as LNHDA and CDR2 as SQIVND (reference sequence). The CDR3: CASSTGATGDTQYF. DNA of the CDR3: TGTGCCAGTAGTACAGGGGCAACTGGGGATACGCAGTATTTT.

The rearrangement uses TRBV7-3 and TRBJ1-1; TRBD1 is a possible D gene (5 bases). Trimming pared 5 bases from V and 1 base from J, leaving 14 bases between. Germline V gene lookup returns CDR1 SGHTA and CDR2 FQGTGA. The CDR3 consists of 15 residues. The CDR3 reads CASSPLGGENTEAFF. The CDR3 DNA is TGTGCCAGCAGCCCCCTCGGGGGGGAGAACACTGAAGCTTTCTTT. The entire variable domain, with the rest obtained from reference TRBV7-3 and TRBJ1-1, is as follows: GAGVSQTPSNKVTEKGKYVELRCDPISGHTALYWYRQSLGQGPEFLIYFQGTGAADDSGLPNDRFFAVRPEGSVSTLKIQRTERGDSAVYLCASSPLGGENTEAFFGQGTRLTVV.

This sequence joins TRBV6-5 and TRBJ2-3; maybe TRBD2 (5 bases). Trimming removed 2 bases at V and 6 bases at J, with 12 bases between. Germline V gives CDR1 MNHEY, CDR2 SVGAGI. This CDR3 is 14 amino acids long. In DNA form, the CDR3 reads TGTGCCAGCAGTTACGGACTGGCGCCTGATACGCAGTATTTT. Protein: CASSYGLAPDTQYF.

The CDR3 DNA is TGCGCCAGCAGCCAGCAGGGATTTTCACCCCTCCACTTT. This encodes CASSQQGFSPLHF. This sequence joins TRBV4-1 and TRBJ1-6, with D tentatively TRBD1 (5 bases). V lost 3 bases to trimming and J lost 9 bases, with 9 bases between them. The CDR3 sequence is 13 residues long. CDR1 is MGHRA, CDR2 YSYEKL, per germline.

V gene TRBV14 combines with J gene TRBJ2-1; TRBD2 agrees at 8 bases. This CDR3 has 12 amino acids. The V gene's germline CDR1 is SGHDN and CDR2 FVKESK. V trimming: 3 bases; J trimming: 16 bases; junction bases outside the gene matches: 8. The CDR3, as DNA: TGTGCCAGCAGCCAGACGGGGGGGCATTTTTTCTTC. This translates into CASSQTGGHFFF.